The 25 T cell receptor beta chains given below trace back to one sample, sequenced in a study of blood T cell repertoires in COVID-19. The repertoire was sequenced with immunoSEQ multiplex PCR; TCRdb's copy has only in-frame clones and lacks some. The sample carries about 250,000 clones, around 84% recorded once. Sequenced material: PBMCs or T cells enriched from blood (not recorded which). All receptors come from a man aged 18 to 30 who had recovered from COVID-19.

CDR3 DNA: TGTGCCAGCAGCTTCACACCCTACGAGCAGTACTTC. Protein product: CASSFTPYEQYF. The rearrangement joins TRBV7-6 to TRBJ2-7; D gene uncertain. The V gene's germline CDR1 is SGHVS and CDR2 FNYEAQ. This CDR3 has 12 amino acids. Trimming left V 3 bases short and J 2 bases short, with 5 bases between.

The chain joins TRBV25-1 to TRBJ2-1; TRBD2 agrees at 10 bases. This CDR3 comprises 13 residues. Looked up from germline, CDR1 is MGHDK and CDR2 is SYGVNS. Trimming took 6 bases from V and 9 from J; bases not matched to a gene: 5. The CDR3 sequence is CASRGLAGVEQFF. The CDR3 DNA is TGTGCCAGCAGGGGGCTAGCGGGAGTTGAGCAGTTCTTC.

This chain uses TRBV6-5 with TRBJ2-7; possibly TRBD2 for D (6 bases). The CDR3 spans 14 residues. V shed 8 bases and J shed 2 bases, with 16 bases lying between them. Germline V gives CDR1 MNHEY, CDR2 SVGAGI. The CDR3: CASRTGVQPYEQYF. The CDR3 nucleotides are TGTGCCAGCCGGACGGGGGTCCAACCCTACGAGCAGTACTTC.

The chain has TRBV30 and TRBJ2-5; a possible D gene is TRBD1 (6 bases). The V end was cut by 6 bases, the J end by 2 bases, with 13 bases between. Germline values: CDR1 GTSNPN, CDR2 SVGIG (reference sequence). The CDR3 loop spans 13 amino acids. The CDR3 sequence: CACSLGGQETQYF. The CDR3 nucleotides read TGTGCCTGTTCCCTAGGGGGTCAAGAGACCCAGTACTTC.

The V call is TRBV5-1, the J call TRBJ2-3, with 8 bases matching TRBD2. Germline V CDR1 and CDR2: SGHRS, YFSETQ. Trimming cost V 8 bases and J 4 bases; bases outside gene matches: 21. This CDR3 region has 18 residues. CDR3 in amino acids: CASRSDPARLASPDTQYF. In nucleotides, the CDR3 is TGCGCCAGTAGATCAGACCCCGCCCGACTAGCGAGTCCAGATACGCAGTATTTT. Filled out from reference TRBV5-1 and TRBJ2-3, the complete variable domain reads KAGVTQTPRYLIKTRGQQVTLSCSPISGHRSVSWYQQTPGQGLQFLFEYFSETQRNKGNFPGRFSGRQFSNSRSEMNVSTLELGDSALYLCASRSDPARLASPDTQYFGPGTRLTVL.

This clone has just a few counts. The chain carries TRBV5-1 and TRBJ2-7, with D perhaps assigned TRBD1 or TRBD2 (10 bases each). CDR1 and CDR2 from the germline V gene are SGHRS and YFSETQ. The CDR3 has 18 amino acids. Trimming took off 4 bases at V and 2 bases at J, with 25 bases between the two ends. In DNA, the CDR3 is TGCGCCAGCAGCCGGGACAGGGGCTCGGGACTAGCGCCCTACGAGCAGTACTTC. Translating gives CASSRDRGSGLAPYEQYF.

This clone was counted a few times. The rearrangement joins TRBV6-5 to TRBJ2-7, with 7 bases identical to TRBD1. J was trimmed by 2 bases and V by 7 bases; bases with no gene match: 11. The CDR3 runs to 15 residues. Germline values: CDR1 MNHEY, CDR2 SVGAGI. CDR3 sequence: CASKTGPGQTYEQYF. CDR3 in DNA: TGTGCCAGCAAAACAGGACCGGGACAGACCTACGAGCAGTACTTC.

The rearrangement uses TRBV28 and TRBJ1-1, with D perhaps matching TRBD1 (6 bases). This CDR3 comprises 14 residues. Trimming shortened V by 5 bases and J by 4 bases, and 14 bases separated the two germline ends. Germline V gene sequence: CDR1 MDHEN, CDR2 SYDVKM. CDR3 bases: TGTGCCAGCAGTCCAGGGGACCATCGCACTGAAGCTTTCTTT. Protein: CASSPGDHRTEAFF.

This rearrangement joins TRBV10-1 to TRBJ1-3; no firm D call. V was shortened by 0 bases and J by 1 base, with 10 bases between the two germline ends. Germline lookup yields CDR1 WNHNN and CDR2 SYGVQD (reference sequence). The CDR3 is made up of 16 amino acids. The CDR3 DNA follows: TGCGCCAGCAGTGAGTCGCGTCTGAGGTCTGGAAACACCATATATTTT. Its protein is CASSESRLRSGNTIYF.

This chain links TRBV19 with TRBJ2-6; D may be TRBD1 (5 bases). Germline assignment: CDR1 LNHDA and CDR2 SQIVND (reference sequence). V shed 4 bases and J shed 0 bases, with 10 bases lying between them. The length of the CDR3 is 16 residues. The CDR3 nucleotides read TGTGCCAGTAGTAACACAGGAGCCTCTGGGGCCAACGTCCTGACTTTC. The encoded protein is CASSNTGASGANVLTF.

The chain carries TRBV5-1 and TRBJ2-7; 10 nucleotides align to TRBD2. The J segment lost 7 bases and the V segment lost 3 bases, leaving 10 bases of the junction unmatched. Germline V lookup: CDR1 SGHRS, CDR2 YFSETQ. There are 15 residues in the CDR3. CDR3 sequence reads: CASSSDPGLAEEQYF. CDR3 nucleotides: TGCGCCAGCAGCTCGGACCCTGGACTAGCGGAGGAGCAGTACTTC. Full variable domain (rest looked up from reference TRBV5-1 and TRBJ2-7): KAGVTQTPRYLIKTRGQQVTLSCSPISGHRSVSWYQQTPGQGLQFLFEYFSETQRNKGNFPGRFSGRQFSNSRSEMNVSTLELGDSALYLCASSSDPGLAEEQYFGPGTRLTVT.

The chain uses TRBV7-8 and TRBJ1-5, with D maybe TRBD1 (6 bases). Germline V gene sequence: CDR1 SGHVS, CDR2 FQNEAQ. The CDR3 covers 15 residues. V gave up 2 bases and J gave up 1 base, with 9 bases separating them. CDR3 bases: TGTGCCAGCAGCTTATTCAGGGGCAGCAATCAGCCCCAGCATTTT. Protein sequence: CASSLFRGSNQPQHF.

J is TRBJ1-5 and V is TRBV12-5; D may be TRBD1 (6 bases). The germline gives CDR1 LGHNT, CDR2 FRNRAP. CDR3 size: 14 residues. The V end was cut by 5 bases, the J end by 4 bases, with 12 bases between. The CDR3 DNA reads TGTGCTAGTGGTCCCACAGGGAATAATCAGCCCCAGCATTTT. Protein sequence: CASGPTGNNQPQHF.

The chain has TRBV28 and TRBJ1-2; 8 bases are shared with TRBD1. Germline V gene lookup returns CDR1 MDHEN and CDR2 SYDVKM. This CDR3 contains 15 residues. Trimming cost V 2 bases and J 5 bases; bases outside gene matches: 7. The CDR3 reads CASSLSDRGGYGYTF. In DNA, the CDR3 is TGTGCCAGCAGTTTAAGCGACAGGGGAGGTTATGGCTACACCTTC.

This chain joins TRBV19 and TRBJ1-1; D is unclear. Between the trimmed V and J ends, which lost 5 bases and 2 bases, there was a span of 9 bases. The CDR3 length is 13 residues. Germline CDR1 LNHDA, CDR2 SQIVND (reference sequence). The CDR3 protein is CASSFLFNTEAFF. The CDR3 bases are TGTGCCAGTAGTTTTCTCTTCAACACTGAAGCTTTCTTT.

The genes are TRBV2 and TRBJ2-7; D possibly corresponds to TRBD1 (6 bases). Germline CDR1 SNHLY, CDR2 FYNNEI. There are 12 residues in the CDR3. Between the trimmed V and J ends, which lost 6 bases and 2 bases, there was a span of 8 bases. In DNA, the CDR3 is TGTGCCAGCAGGGGGGACACCTACGAGCAGTACTTC. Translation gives CASRGDTYEQYF.

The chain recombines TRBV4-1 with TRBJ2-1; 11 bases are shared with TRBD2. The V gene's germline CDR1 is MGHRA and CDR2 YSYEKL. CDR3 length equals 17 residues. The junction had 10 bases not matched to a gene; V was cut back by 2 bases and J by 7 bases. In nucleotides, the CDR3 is TGCGCCAGCAGCCAACCGTTAGCGGGAGGGCCGGGGAATGAGCAGTTCTTC. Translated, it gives CASSQPLAGGPGNEQFF.

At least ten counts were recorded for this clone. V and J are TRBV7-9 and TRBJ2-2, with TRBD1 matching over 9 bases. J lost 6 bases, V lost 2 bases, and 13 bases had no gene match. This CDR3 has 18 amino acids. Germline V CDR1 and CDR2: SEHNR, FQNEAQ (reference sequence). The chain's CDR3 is CASSLTGQGTWWAGELFF. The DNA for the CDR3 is TGTGCCAGCAGCTTAACGGGACAGGGTACATGGTGGGCCGGGGAGCTGTTTTTT.

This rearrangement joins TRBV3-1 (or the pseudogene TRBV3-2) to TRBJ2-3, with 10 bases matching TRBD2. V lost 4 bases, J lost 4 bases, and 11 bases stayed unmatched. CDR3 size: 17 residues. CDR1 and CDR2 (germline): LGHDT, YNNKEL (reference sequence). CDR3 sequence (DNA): TGTGCCAGCAGCCGCTCTACTAGCGGGGATGGCGCAGATACGCAGTATTTT. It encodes CASSRSTSGDGADTQYF.

In nucleotides, the CDR3 is TGTGCCACCAGTGAGGGCAGGGGTTACGGCGGGACCCAGTACTTC. Its protein is CATSEGRGYGGTQYF. The rearrangement joins TRBV24-1 to TRBJ2-5; TRBD1 is a possible D gene (6 bases). Germline CDR1 reads KGHDR; CDR2 reads SFDVKD. Trimming left V 4 bases short and J 7 bases short, with 18 bases between. The CDR3 has 15 residues.

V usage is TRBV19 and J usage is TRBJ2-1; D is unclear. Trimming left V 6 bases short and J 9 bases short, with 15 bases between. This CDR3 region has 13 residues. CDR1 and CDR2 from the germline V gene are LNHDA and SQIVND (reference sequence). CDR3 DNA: TGTGCCAGTAGACCCCGACGTTCGGGTGAGCAGTTCTTC. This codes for CASRPRRSGEQFF.

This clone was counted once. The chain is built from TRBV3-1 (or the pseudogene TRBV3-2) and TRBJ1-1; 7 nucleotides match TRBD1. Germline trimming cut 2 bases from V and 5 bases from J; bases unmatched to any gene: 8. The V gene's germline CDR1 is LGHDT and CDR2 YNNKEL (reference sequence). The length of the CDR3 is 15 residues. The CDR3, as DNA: TGTGCCAGCAGCCAACGCGAACAGGGGAGGACTGAAGCTTTCTTT. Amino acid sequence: CASSQREQGRTEAFF.

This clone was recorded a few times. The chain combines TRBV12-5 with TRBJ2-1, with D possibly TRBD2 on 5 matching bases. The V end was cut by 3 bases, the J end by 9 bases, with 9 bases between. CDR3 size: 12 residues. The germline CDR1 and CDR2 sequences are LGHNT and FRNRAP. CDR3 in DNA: TGTGCTAGTGGTTTCAGTGGAGGTGAGCAGTTCTTC. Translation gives CASGFSGGEQFF.

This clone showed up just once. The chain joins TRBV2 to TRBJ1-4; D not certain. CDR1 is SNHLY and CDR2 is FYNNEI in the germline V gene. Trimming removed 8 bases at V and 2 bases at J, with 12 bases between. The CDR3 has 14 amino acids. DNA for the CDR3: TGTGCCAGCTTGGTTTCGCGGACTAATGAAAAACTGTTTTTT. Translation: CASLVSRTNEKLFF.

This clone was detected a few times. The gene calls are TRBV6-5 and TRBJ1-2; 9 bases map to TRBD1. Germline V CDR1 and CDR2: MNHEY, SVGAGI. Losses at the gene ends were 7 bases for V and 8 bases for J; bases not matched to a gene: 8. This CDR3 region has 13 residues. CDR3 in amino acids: CASKGQGLYGYTF. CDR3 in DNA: TGTGCCAGCAAAGGACAGGGGTTGTACGGCTACACCTTC.